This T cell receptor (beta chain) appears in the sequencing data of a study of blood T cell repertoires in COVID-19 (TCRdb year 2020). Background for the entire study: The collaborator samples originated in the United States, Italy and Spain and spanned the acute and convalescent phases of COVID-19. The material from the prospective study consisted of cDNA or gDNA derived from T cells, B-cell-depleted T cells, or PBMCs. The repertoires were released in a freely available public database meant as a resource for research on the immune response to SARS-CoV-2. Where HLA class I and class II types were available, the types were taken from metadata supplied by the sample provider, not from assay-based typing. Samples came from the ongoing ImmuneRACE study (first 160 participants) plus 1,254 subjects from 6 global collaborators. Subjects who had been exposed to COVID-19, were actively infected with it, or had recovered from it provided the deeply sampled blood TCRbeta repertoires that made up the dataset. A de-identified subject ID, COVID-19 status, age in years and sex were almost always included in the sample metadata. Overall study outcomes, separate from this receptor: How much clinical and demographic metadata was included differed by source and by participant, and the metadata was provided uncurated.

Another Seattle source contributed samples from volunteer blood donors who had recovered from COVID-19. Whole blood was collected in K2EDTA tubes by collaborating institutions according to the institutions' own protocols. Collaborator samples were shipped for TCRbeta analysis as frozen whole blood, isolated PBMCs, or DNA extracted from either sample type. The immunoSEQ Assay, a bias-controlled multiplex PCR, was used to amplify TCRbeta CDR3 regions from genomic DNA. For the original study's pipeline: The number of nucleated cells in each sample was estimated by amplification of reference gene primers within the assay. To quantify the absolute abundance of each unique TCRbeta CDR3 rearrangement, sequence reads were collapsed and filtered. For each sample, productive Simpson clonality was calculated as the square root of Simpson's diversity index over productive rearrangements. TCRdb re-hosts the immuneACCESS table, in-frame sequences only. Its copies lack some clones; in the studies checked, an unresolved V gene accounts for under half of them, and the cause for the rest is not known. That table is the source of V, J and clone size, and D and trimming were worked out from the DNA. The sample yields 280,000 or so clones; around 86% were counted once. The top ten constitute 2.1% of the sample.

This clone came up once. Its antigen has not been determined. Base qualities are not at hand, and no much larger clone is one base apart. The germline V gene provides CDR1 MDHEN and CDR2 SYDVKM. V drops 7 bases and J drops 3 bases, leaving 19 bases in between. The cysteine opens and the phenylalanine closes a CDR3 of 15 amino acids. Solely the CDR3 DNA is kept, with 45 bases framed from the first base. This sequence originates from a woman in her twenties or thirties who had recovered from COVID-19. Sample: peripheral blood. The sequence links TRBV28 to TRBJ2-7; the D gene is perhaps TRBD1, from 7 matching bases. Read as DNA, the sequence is TGTGCCAGCACCCAAGGGGGCGGGGATAACTACGAGCAGTACTTC. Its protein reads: CASTQGGGDNYEQYF.